Sequencing of this T cell receptor (beta chain) was carried out in a study of blood T cell repertoires in COVID-19. Overall study: Sample material is recorded as cDNA or gDNA derived from T cells, B-cell-depleted T cells, or PBMCs.

Profiled with immunoSEQ multiplex PCR; TCRdb holds only in-frame clones, not every one. The table lists roughly 140,000 clones, approximately 80% of them singletons. Sequenced material: peripheral blood. The clonotype comes from a woman aged 50 to 60 with acute or convalescent COVID-19.

The DNA for the CDR3 is TGTGCCAGCAGCTTAGGACAGCCCTCCAAGTGGGATCAGTACTTC. This translates into CASSLGQPSKWDQYF. The chain joins TRBV7-2 to TRBJ2-4, with a weak D call TRBD1 (5 bases). CDR3 length: 15 amino acids. V was cut by 1 base and J by 12 bases, with 19 bases left in between. Germline CDR1 is SGHTA and CDR2 is FQGNSA.